This passage covers 18 T cell receptor beta chains from one sample sequenced in a study of control samples from healthy donors and cancer patients. TCRdb keeps only in-frame clones here, not all; method: immunoSEQ multiplex PCR. The profile covers about 150,000 clones, with over 90% appearing a single time and approximately 2.5% taken by the ten largest. The sample was blood. The receptors shown here come from a man between 45 and 60 years old in good health.

This chain uses TRBV11-2 with TRBJ2-5, with D possibly being TRBD2 (6 bases). CDR1 is SGHAT, CDR2 FQNNGV, per germline. V shed 4 bases and J shed 5 bases, with 17 bases lying between them. The CDR3 runs 15 residues. CDR3: CASSYRDSGGETQYF. The CDR3 region has the DNA TGTGCCAGCAGCTATCGGGACTCTGGAGGGGAGACCCAGTACTTC.

The V and J genes are TRBV9 and TRBJ1-1, with TRBD1 as a possible D gene (5 bases). The CDR3 consists of 15 residues. The germline V and J ends were trimmed by 4 bases and 0 bases, with 13 bases remaining between them. The germline V gene has CDR1 SGDLS and CDR2 YYNGEE. For the CDR3, the DNA is TGTGCCAGCAGCCCTTGGAAGGGGCTGAACACTGAAGCTTTCTTT. This codes for CASSPWKGLNTEAFF.

J is TRBJ1-4 and V is TRBV29-1; TRBD1 might be the D (5 bases). Germline-derived CDR1 and CDR2 are SQVTM and ANQGSEA. V lost 4 bases and J lost 5, with 14 bases in between. The CDR3 totals 14 residues. This chain's CDR3 is CSVGSQGRNEKLFF. DNA of the CDR3: TGCAGCGTTGGTTCCCAGGGACGGAATGAAAAACTGTTTTTT. Supplemented by reference TRBV29-1 and TRBJ1-4, the full variable domain reads SAVISQKPSRDICQRGTSLTIQCQVDSQVTMMFWYRQQPGQSLTLIATANQGSEATYESGFVIDKFPISRPNLTFSTLTVSNMSPEDSSIYLCSVGSQGRNEKLFFGSGTQLSVL.

The V gene is TRBV10-2, the J gene TRBJ2-3; 10 bases agree with TRBD2. The V segment lost 0 bases and the J segment 5 bases; nucleotides outside the gene matches: 8. The CDR3 totals 17 residues. Germline lookup yields CDR1 WSHSY and CDR2 SAAADI. The DNA of the CDR3 is TGCGCCAGCAGTGAGTCGGGGGTAGCGGGAGGTGGAGATACGCAGTATTTT. Amino acid sequence: CASSESGVAGGGDTQYF.

The chain uses TRBV6-6 and TRBJ1-5; D remains ambiguous. Germline lookup yields CDR1 MNHNY and CDR2 SVGAGI (reference sequence). The CDR3 has 12 amino acids. The V gene lost 6 bases and the J gene lost 2 bases, with 5 bases spanning the gap. The CDR3 here is CASRWGNQPQHF. CDR3 in DNA: TGTGCCAGCAGGTGGGGCAATCAGCCCCAGCATTTT.

This rearrangement joins TRBV28 to TRBJ1-5; weak D call: TRBD1 (5 bases). The CDR3 extends over 15 amino acids. V was pared by 8 bases and J by 5 bases, with 19 bases between. Germline CDR1 and CDR2: MDHEN and SYDVKM. CDR3 residues: CASGGQRGPYQPQHF. The CDR3, as DNA: TGTGCCAGCGGGGGTCAGAGAGGGCCCTATCAGCCCCAGCATTTT.

In the case of this clone: The identical CDR3 is also encoded by other nucleotide sequences in the sample. The chain joins TRBV5-1 to TRBJ1-5; 9 positions match TRBD1. CDR3 size: 15 residues. Per germline, CDR1 SGHRS and CDR2 YFSETQ. Trimming took 1 base from V and 3 from J; bases not matched to a gene: 2. The DNA for the CDR3 is TGCGCCAGCAGCTTGACAGGGGGCTCCAATCAGCCCCAGCATTTT. Translation: CASSLTGGSNQPQHF.

The V call is TRBV6-5, the J call TRBJ1-6; unclear D gene. Germline V CDR1 and CDR2: MNHEY, SVGAGI. V lost 2 bases and J 7 bases, leaving 15 bases between the germline ends. The CDR3 loop spans 16 amino acids. CDR3 sequence: CASSYTSGGNNSPLHF. The CDR3 nucleotides are TGTGCCAGCAGTTACACCTCAGGAGGGAACAATTCACCCCTCCACTTT.

This clone was counted a single time. The rearrangement links TRBV5-6 to TRBJ2-7, with TRBD2 as a possible D gene (6 bases). V lost 0 bases, J lost 4 bases, and 11 bases lay in between. Germline loops: CDR1 SGHDT, CDR2 YYEEEE. The CDR3 runs to 14 residues. For the CDR3, the DNA is TGTGCCAGCAGCTTGGTGAATAGCGGTTACGAGCAGTACTTC. It is translated as CASSLVNSGYEQYF.

This clone came up once. The CDR3 sequence is CASSPLAGIQTQYF. In nucleotides, the CDR3 is TGTGCCAGCAGTCCACTAGCGGGAATCCAGACCCAGTACTTC. V gene TRBV27 combines with J gene TRBJ2-5, with TRBD2 matching 10 bases. This CDR3 has 14 amino acids. Per germline, CDR1 MNHEY and CDR2 SMNVEV (reference sequence). The trim removed 5 bases at V and 6 bases at J, leaving 6 bases unmatched.

DNA of the CDR3: TGTGCCAGCCAATCCGGGACAGGGGCACAAGAGACCCAGTACTTC. It yields the protein CASQSGTGAQETQYF. The V gene is TRBV18, the J gene TRBJ2-5; 10 bases are shared with TRBD1. This CDR3 region has 15 residues. CDR1 and CDR2 (germline): KGHSH, LQKENI. V shed 8 bases, J shed 2 bases, and the junction held 8 bases outside the gene matches.

Comment on this clone: One end of the junction is discordant with germline, which a read error may explain. This chain joins TRBV7-2 and TRBJ2-2; D is possibly TRBD2 (6 bases). There are 16 residues in the CDR3. Germline values: CDR1 SGHTA, CDR2 FQGNSA. The CDR3 nucleotides read TGTGCCAGCAGCCCCCAAGCGGGTCTGAACTCCGGGGAGCTGTTTTTT. Encoded protein: CASSPQAGLNSGELFF.

This rearrangement joins TRBV18 to TRBJ2-5, with a tentative D call TRBD1 (6 bases). The CDR3 spans 12 residues. The germline V and J ends were trimmed by 2 bases and 5 bases, with 6 bases remaining between them. Germline CDR1 and CDR2: KGHSH and LQKENI. This CDR3 is CASSPGGETQYF. For the CDR3, the DNA is TGTGCCAGCTCACCAGGGGGCGAGACCCAGTACTTC.

The rearrangement joins TRBV7-8 to TRBJ1-1; 8 bases are shared with TRBD1. Losses at the gene ends were 0 bases for V and 2 bases for J; bases not matched to a gene: 2. This CDR3 is 15 amino acids long. Per germline, CDR1 SGHVS and CDR2 FQNEAQ. The CDR3: CASSLADRANTEAFF. The DNA for the CDR3 is TGTGCCAGCAGCTTAGCGGACAGGGCAAACACTGAAGCTTTCTTT.

The chain is built from TRBV28 and TRBJ2-6; D uncertain. This CDR3 is built from 15 residues. The V gene's germline CDR1 is MDHEN and CDR2 SYDVKM. Trimming took off 3 bases at V and 0 bases at J, with 6 bases between the two ends. The CDR3, as DNA: TGTGCCAGCAGTTTGAGAGGCTCTGGGGCCAACGTCCTGACTTTC. This gives the protein CASSLRGSGANVLTF.

The V gene is TRBV18, the J gene TRBJ1-5; no clear D. The CDR3 runs to 16 residues. Germline assignment: CDR1 KGHSH and CDR2 LQKENI. The V end lost 2 bases, the J end lost 2 bases, and 13 bases lay between the germline ends. The CDR3 nucleotides read TGTGCCAGCTCACCAAATACGCGAACAGGCAATCAGCCCCAGCATTTT. This sequence encodes CASSPNTRTGNQPQHF. Combining the CDR3 with reference TRBV18 and TRBJ1-5 gives the whole variable domain NAGVMQNPRHLVRRRGQEARLRCSPMKGHSHVYWYRQLPEEGLKFMVYLQKENIIDESGMPKERFSAEFPKEGPSILRIQQVVRGDSAAYFCASSPNTRTGNQPQHFGDGTRLSIL.

On this clone: The identical CDR3 is also encoded by other nucleotide sequences in the sample. This sequence joins TRBV28 and TRBJ2-7; D call uncertain. Germline CDR1 reads MDHEN; CDR2 reads SYDVKM. V was pared by 5 bases and J by 1 base, with 6 bases between. The CDR3 consists of 12 residues. The CDR3 DNA reads as TGTGCCAGCAGTCGAGTATCCTACGAGCAGTACTTC. Its protein is CASSRVSYEQYF.

The chain is built from TRBV6-5 and TRBJ1-1; D is possibly TRBD1 (6 bases). The CDR3 is 15 amino acids. Per the germline V gene, CDR1 is MNHEY and CDR2 is SVGAGI. Trimming cost V 4 bases and J 6 bases, with 18 bases left between them. The CDR3 loop is CASSSAGAGRAEAFF. The CDR3 DNA reads TGTGCCAGCAGTTCCGCGGGGGCAGGGCGGGCTGAAGCTTTCTTT.